The sequence of this T cell receptor (beta chain) was determined in a study of T-cell memory formation after mild COVID-19 (dated by TCRdb to about 2021). As for the study more broadly: TCR sequence clusters from the two donors were largely donor specific. Longitudinal TCRalpha and TCRbeta repertoire sequencing tracked T-cell clones expanding and contracting after mild COVID-19 in a couple of donors. Two young, previously healthy adult volunteers made up the cohort, one male and one female. The full study reports these points: Some responding clones were detected in pre-infection memory, which suggested that pre-existing cross-reactive memory T cells had joined the SARS-CoV-2 response. Contracting CD4+ clones appeared mostly in the CM and EM memory subsets, whereas CD8+ clones were enriched in EMRA. Clones that contracted from day 15 to 85 showed balanced CD4/CD8 phenotypes, whereas a second wave of clones that expanded from day 15 to 37 leaned towards CD4+. Whether the second-wave clones peaking on day 37 were SARS-CoV-2 specific was not confirmed. Only a couple of mild cases were covered by the study, and larger cohorts that include severe cases with pre-infection samples were considered necessary.

PBMCs were isolated by Ficoll-Paque density gradient centrifugation. Via the germline V gene, CDR1 is MGHRA and CDR2 YSYEKL. Between the V and J ends, shortened by 5 bases and 15 bases respectively, the junction contains 14 bases. The CDR3 sequence holds 12 residues, the cysteine and phenylalanine included. Solely the CDR3 DNA is kept, with 36 bases framed from the first base. This clonotype appeared a few times. Its antigen is still unknown. No much larger clonotype is one base removed from it; base qualities were not supplied. This sample was sequenced with an Illumina NovaSeq 6000. cDNA libraries for TCRalpha and TCRbeta were prepared by 5'RACE using constant-segment primers, with sample barcodes and unique molecular identifiers added. Trizol reagent was used to extract RNA from every sample. Libraries were amplified in two PCR steps, with a second sample barcode and Illumina TruSeq adapters added in the second step. The libraries were sequenced on an Illumina NovaSeq using 2 x 150 bp paired-end reads. From the authors' description of their analysis: Demultiplexing of reads and collapsing into UMI-guided consensus sequences were performed with migec v1.2.7. With mixcr v2.1.11, UMI consensuses were aligned to TRA and TRB V and J templates and assembled into clonotypes. Expanded or contracted clonotypes were those called significant by both edgeR and NoisET, with noise models trained on biological replicates. For edgeR calls, the cutoffs were a false discovery rate-adjusted p below 0.01 and a log2 fold-change threshold of 1. As an exploratory analysis of dynamics, PCA with hierarchical clustering was applied to max-normalized trajectories of the 1000 most abundant clonotypes. Separately sequenced CD4+ and CD8+ repertoires were used to assign a CD4 or CD8 phenotype to each responding clone. The raw public reads went through TCRdb reprocessing: fastp at Q25, MiXCR clone calling, in-frame beta chains kept. Rows are unified per CDR3 protein, each entry keeping the most common DNA and genes. These V and J calls are TCRdb output, not the study's own analysis. This sample comprises around 250,000 distinct CDR3 sequences, around 16% of them detected only once. Of the sample, roughly 23% falls within the top ten clones.

Sample: PBMCs or a T cell subset sorted from them (not recorded which). The rearranged segments are TRBV4-1 and TRBJ1-6; the D gene is perhaps TRBD1, on 5 matching bases. This TCR was sampled from a man younger than 35 who had mild COVID-19 (a few samples of this study predate the infection). The sample titles of this study are shuffled in the database, so cell type and time point are left out; the donor was told from shared clones. The DNA is TGCGCCAGCAGCAAGGGACCCAGCCACCTCCACTTT. This encodes CASSKGPSHLHF.